One sample yielded the 5 T cell receptor beta chains listed below, sequenced in a study of OX40 agonist ivuxolimab in advanced cancers. Sequencing used immunoSEQ multiplex PCR; TCRdb keeps in-frame clones, though not all of them. This table holds tens of thousands of clones, around 86% found once. Sequenced material: CD4+ or CD8+ T cells sorted from blood, taken in a trial of the OX40 agonist ivuxolimab. Receptors originate from an adult with an advanced solid tumor such as melanoma, head and neck, liver or kidney cancer.

J is TRBJ1-5 and V is TRBV4-1; perhaps TRBD1 as D (5 bases). This CDR3 has 15 residues. CDR1 is MGHRA, CDR2 YSYEKL, per germline. V lost 0 bases and J 5 bases, leaving 11 bases between the germline ends. The CDR3 here is CASSQELVRDQPQHF. CDR3 sequence (DNA): TGCGCCAGCAGCCAAGAATTGGTCAGGGATCAGCCCCAGCATTTT.

V usage is TRBV4-2 and J usage is TRBJ1-5, with TRBD1 identical over 12 bases. CDR3 length: 16 amino acids. J was trimmed by 7 bases and V by 1 base; bases with no gene match: 5. Germline-derived CDR1 and CDR2 are LGHNA and YNFKEQ. The CDR3: CASSQAGTGGRQPQHF. Written as DNA, the CDR3 is TGTGCCAGCAGCCAAGCTGGGACAGGGGGCCGACAGCCCCAGCATTTT.

This clone was observed a few times. This chain joins TRBV19 and TRBJ1-1; D gene unclear. The CDR3 spans 13 residues. CDR1 is LNHDA and CDR2 is SQIVND in the germline V gene (reference sequence). Trimming left V 6 bases short and J 7 bases short, with 15 bases between. This CDR3 reads CASRPDRTGEAFF. The CDR3 DNA sequence: TGTGCCAGTAGACCCGATAGAACTGGTGAAGCTTTCTTT.

With regard to this clone: The junction does not match germline at one end; this may be a read error. The chain uses TRBV7-9 and TRBJ2-5, with no clear D. CDR1 is SEHNR and CDR2 is FQNEAQ in the germline V gene (reference sequence). CDR3 length: 12 amino acids. CDR3 sequence: CASGPAPETQYF. CDR3 DNA: TGTGCCAGCGGACCTGCCCCAGAGACCCAATACTTC. Full variable domain (rest looked up from reference TRBV7-9 and TRBJ2-5): DTGVSQNPRHKITKRGQNVTFRCDPISEHNRLYWYRQTLGQGPEFLTYFQNEAQLEKSRLLSDRFSAERPKGSFSTLEIQRTEQGDSAMYLCASGPAPETQYFGPGTRLLVL.

The chain recombines TRBV4-3 with TRBJ2-7, with 9 bases that match TRBD1. Germline values: CDR1 LGHNA, CDR2 YSLEER. Trimming took 0 bases from V and 9 from J; bases not matched to a gene: 12. The length of the CDR3 is 16 residues. The CDR3 coding sequence is TGCGCCAGCAGCCAAGATTTTACGGGACAGGGCAGAGGGCAGTACTTC. It translates to CASSQDFTGQGRGQYF.